By frequency in the sample, the clone carrying this T cell receptor (beta chain) is medium-sized (0.01 to 0.1%). Its antigen is still unknown. The table came from immunoSEQ multiplex PCR; TCRdb's copy has only in-frame clones and leaves some out. The data show approximately 17,000 clones, about 65% seen once. Described time point: cycle 4 day 1 (C4D1), after more than five weeks of nivolumab. All trial patients relapsed after autologous stem cell transplantation. The sample originates from a study of PD-1 blockade in classical Hodgkin lymphoma. General study findings and limits: Complete responders had baseline diversity similar to newly diagnosed patients.

Germline V gene lookup returns CDR1 SGHRS and CDR2 YFSETQ. The CDR3 sequence is 16 residues long. V was pared by 3 bases and J by 3 bases, with 16 bases between. This sequence joins TRBV5-1 and TRBJ2-1; D might be TRBD2 (6 bases). This specimen was peripheral blood mononuclear cells (PBMCs), taken before the fourth cycle of nivolumab. This receptor was obtained from a human donor with classical Hodgkin lymphoma. DNA for the CDR3: TGCGCCAGCAGCTCGAGCTCGACTAGTGTCTACAATGAGCAGTTCTTC. Encoded protein: CASSSSSTSVYNEQFF.